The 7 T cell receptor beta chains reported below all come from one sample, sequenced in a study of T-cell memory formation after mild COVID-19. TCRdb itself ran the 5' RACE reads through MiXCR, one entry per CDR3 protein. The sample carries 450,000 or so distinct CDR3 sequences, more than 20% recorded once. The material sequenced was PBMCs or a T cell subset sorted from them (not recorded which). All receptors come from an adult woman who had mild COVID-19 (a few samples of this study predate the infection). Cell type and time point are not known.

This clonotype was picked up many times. As DNA, the CDR3 is TGCAGTGCTAGGTACAGGGGGCGCAGCGATGAGCAGTTCTTC. This encodes CSARYRGRSDEQFF. The genes are TRBV20-1 and TRBJ2-1; 9 bases are a match to TRBD1. The V gene's germline CDR1 is DFQATT and CDR2 SNEGSKA (reference sequence). The V and J ends lost 3 bases and 8 bases, in that order; junction bases with no gene match: 8. This CDR3 has 14 residues.

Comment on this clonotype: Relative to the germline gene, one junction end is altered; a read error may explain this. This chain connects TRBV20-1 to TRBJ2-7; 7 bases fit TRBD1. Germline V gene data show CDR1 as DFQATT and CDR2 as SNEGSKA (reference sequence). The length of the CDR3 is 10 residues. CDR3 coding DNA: TGCAGTGCTAGTCCGGGACAGAATGCCTTC. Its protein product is CSASPGQNAF.

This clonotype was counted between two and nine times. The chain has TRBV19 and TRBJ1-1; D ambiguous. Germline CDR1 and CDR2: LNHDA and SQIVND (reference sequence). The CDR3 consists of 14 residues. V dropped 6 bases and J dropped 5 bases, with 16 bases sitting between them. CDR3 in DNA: TGTGCCAGTAGACCCGGGAGCTTGAGGACTGAAGCTTTCTTT. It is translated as CASRPGSLRTEAFF.

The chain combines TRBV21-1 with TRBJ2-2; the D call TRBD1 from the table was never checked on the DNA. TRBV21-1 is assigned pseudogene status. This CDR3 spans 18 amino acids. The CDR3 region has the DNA TGTGCCAGCAGCAGACACAGCAGGGTGACCCTGAACACCGGGGAGCTGTTTTTT. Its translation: CASSRHSRVTLNTGELFF.

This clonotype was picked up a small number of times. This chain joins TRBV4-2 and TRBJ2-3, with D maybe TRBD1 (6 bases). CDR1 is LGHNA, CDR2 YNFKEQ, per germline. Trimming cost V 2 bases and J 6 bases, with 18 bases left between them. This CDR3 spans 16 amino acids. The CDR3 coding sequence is TGTGCCAGCAGCCAAACGTCTCAGGGGCGAGGCGATACGCAGTATTTT. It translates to CASSQTSQGRGDTQYF.

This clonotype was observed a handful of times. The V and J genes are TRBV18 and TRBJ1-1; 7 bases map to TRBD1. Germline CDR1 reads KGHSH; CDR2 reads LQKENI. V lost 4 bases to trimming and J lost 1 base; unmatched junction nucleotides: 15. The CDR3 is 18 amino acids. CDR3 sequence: CASSRDRVNTKSNTEAFF. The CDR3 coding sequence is TGTGCCAGCTCACGCGACAGGGTAAATACTAAATCGAACACTGAAGCTTTCTTT. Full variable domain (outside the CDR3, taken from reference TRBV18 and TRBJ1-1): NAGVMQNPRHLVRRRGQEARLRCSPMKGHSHVYWYRQLPEEGLKFMVYLQKENIIDESGMPKERFSAEFPKEGPSILRIQQVVRGDSAAYFCASSRDRVNTKSNTEAFFGQGTRLTVV.

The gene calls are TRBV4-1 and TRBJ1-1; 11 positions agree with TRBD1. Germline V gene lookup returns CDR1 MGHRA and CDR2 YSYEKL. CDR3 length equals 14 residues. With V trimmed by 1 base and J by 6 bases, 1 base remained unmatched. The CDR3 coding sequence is TGCGCCAGCAGCCAAGGGACAGGGGGCCCTGAAGCTTTCTTT. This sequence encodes CASSQGTGGPEAFF.